This T cell receptor (beta chain) was captured by sequencing in a study of blood T cell repertoires in COVID-19. Study background: Material from acute and convalescent COVID-19 was sourced from the United States, Italy and Spain.

Libraries were prepared by immunoSEQ multiplex PCR; TCRdb keeps only in-frame clonotypes and omits some of them. Among almost 350,000 clones, about nine tenths were seen once, and the ten largest hold just under 4%. Enrollment of patients from Seattle took place during active infection, with longitudinal follow-up. Source material: peripheral blood. The clonotype comes from a woman aged 55-75 years with COVID-19, enrolled during active disease.

CDR3 in DNA: TGTGCCAGCTCACAGGGACAGATCTCCGGCACTGAAGCTTTCTTT. It translates to CASSQGQISGTEAFF. This chain uses TRBV18 with TRBJ1-1; 7 bases are shared with TRBD1. This CDR3 is 15 amino acids long. The germline V gene has CDR1 KGHSH and CDR2 LQKENI. Unmatched junction bases numbered 9, after V lost 4 bases and J lost 4 bases.